This T cell receptor (beta chain) was documented in a study of CD8 T cells in Susac syndrome. This clonotype is a singleton in its sample. Its matching antigen is unknown. RNA was extracted with the RNeasy kit, and a quantity of roughly 0.5 to 1 ug was reverse transcribed using random hexamers. Amplification of TCR beta CDR3 was carried out by immunoSEQ multiplex PCR, which covered 54 Vbeta and 13 Jbeta segments. One entry per CDR3 protein results from TCRdb running MiXCR on the immunoSEQ multiplex PCR reads. This sample has about 110,000 distinct CDR3 sequences, with roughly 95% found just once. TEMRA cells were FACS-enriched and CD8+ and CD4+ T cells negatively isolated. Broader study findings: Sixteen Susac-specific public clones were found in total CD8+ repertoires and five or six in CD8+ TEMRA repertoires.

The sample taken for sequencing was CD8+ T cells from PBMCs. The sequence was collected from a human donor with Susac syndrome.

The CDR3, as DNA: TGCGCCAGCAGCCCCTTCCGGACTAGCCCAGACACAGATACGCAGTATTTT. This gives the protein CASSPFRTSPDTDTQYF. The chain carries TRBV4-3 and TRBJ2-3, with TRBD2 matching over 8 bases. CDR3 size: 17 residues. Trimming removed 4 bases from V and 2 bases from J; junction bases left unmatched: 11. Germline CDR1 LGHNA, CDR2 YSLEER.